This TCR beta chain was sequenced during a study of T-cell memory formation after mild COVID-19. In the study overall: There were largely donor-specific TCR clusters. Overall study results and limits: From day 15 to 85, contracting clones were balanced between CD4 and CD8, whereas later expanders leaned toward CD4+.

The CDR3 spans 18 residues. The V and J ends lost 5 bases and 0 bases, in that order; junction bases with no gene match: 9. The germline V gene encodes CDR1 SGHTA and CDR2 FQGNSA. This clonotype was observed at least ten times. Antigen: not known. TCRdb ran MiXCR on the 5' RACE reads and lists one entry per CDR3 protein. The data hold more than 200,000 distinct CDR3 sequences, with about a sixth observed a single time. Sequencing input: PBMCs or a T cell subset sorted from them (not recorded which). The chain has TRBV7-2 and TRBJ2-5; 13 nucleotides agree with TRBD2. The sequence was obtained from a man aged 18-30 years who had mild COVID-19 (a few samples of this study predate the infection). Cell type and time point are not known. The CDR3 spells CASSPPPGTSGDQETQYF. CDR3 nucleotides: TGTGCCAGCAGCCCCCCTCCCGGGACTAGCGGGGACCAAGAGACCCAGTACTTC.